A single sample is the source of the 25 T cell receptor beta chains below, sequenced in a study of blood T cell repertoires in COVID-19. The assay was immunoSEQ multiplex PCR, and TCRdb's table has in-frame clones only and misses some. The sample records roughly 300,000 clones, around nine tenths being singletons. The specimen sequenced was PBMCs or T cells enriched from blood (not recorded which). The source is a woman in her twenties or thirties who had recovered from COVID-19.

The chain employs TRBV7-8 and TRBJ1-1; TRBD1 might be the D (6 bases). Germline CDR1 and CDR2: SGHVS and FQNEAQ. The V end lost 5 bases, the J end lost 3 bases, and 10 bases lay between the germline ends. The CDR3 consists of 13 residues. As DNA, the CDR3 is TGTGCCAGCAGCCTAGGGGGGGACACTGAAGCTTTCTTT. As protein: CASSLGGDTEAFF.

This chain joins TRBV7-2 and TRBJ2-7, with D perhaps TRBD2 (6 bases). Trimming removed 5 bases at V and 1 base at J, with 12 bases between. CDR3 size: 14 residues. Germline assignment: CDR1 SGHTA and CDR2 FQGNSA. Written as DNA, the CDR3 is TGTGCCAGCAGCACTAGCATCAGTTCCTACGAGCAGTACTTC. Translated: CASSTSISSYEQYF.

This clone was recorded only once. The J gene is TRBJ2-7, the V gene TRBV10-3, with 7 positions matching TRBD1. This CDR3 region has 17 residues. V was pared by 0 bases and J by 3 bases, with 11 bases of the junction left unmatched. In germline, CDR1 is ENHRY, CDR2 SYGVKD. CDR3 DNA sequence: TGTGCCATCAGTGAGTCCCCGGCCGCGAACAGGGGCTACGAGCAGTACTTC. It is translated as CAISESPAANRGYEQYF.

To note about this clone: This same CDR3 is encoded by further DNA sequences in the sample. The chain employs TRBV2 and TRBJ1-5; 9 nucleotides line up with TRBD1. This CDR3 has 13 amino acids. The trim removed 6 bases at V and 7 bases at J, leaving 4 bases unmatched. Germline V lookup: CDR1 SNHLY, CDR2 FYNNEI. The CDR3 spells CASRGQGAQPQHF. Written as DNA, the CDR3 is TGTGCCAGCAGGGGACAGGGCGCCCAGCCCCAGCATTTT. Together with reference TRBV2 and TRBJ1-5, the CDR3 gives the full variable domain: EPEVTQTPSHQVTQMGQEVILRCVPISNHLYFYWYRQILGQKVEFLVSFYNNEISEKSEIFDDQFSVERPDGSNFTLKIRSTKLEDSAMYFCASRGQGAQPQHFGDGTRLSIL.

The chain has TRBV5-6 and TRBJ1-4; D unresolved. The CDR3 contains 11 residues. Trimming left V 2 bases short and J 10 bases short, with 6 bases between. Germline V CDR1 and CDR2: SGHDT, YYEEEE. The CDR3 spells CASSFSRKLFF. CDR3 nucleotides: TGTGCCAGCAGCTTCTCCAGAAAACTGTTTTTT.

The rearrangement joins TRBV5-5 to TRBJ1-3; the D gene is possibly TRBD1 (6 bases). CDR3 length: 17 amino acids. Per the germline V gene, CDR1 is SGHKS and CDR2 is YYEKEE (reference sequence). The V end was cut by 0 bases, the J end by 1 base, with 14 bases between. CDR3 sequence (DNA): TGTGCCAGCAGCTTGGCCTTCCCAGGGGCTTCTGGAAACACCATATATTTT. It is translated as CASSLAFPGASGNTIYF. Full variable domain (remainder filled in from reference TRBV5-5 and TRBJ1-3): DAGVTQSPTHLIKTRGQQVTLRCSPISGHKSVSWYQQVLGQGPQFIFQYYEKEERGRGNFPDRFSARQFPNYSSELNVNALLLGDSALYLCASSLAFPGASGNTIYFGEGSWLTVV.

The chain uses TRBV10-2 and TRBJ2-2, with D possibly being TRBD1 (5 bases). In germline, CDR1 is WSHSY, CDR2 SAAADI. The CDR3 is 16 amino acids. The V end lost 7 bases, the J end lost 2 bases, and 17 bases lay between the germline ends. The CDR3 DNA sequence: TGCGCCAGCATTAGTCCCACAGGATTAAACACCGGGGAGCTGTTTTTT. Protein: CASISPTGLNTGELFF.

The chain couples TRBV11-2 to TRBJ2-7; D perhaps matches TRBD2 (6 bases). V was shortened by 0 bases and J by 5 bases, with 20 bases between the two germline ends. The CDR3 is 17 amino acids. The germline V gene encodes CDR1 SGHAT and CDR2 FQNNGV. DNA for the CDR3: TGTGCCAGCAGCTTAGAGGGTTTTGGGCTAGCGTTCGACGAGCAGTACTTC. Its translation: CASSLEGFGLAFDEQYF.

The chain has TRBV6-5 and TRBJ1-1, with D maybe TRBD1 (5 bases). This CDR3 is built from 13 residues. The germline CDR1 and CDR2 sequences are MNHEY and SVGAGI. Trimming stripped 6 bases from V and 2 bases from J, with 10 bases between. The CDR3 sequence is CASRPTGNTEAFF. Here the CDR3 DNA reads TGTGCCAGCAGACCTACAGGAAACACTGAAGCTTTCTTT.

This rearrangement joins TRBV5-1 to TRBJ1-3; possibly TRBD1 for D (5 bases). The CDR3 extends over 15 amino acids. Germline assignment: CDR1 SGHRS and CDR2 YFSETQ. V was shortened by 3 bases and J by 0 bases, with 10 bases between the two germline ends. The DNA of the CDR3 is TGCGCCAGCAGCTCAACAGGCCGCTCTGGAAACACCATATATTTT. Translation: CASSSTGRSGNTIYF.

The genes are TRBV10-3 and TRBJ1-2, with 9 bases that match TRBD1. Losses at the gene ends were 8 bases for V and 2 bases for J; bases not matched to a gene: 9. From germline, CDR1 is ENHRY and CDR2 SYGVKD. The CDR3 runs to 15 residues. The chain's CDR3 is CAIRRGQGQNYGYTF. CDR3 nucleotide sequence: TGTGCCATCCGCAGGGGACAGGGCCAGAACTATGGCTACACCTTC.

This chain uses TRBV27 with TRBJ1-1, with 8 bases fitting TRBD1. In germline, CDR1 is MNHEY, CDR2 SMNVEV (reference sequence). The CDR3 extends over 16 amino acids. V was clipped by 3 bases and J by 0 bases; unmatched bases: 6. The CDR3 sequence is CASSFLGTGLNTEAFF. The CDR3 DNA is TGTGCCAGCAGTTTTCTCGGGACAGGATTGAACACTGAAGCTTTCTTT.

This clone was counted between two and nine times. CDR3 nucleotides: TGTGCCAGCAGCCCAACAGCAACTAATGAAAAACTGTTTTTT. It codes for CASSPTATNEKLFF. The chain uses TRBV7-2 and TRBJ1-4; D gene unclear. The germline V and J ends were trimmed by 5 bases and 0 bases, with 7 bases remaining between them. The CDR3 is 14 residues long. Germline V lookup: CDR1 SGHTA, CDR2 FQGNSA.

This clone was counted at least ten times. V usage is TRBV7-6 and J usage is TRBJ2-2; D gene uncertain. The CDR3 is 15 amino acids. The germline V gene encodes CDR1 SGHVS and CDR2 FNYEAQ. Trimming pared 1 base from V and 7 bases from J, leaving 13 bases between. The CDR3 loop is CASSLVLPPGGELFF. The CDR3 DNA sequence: TGTGCCAGCAGCTTAGTCCTCCCCCCAGGCGGGGAGCTGTTTTTT.

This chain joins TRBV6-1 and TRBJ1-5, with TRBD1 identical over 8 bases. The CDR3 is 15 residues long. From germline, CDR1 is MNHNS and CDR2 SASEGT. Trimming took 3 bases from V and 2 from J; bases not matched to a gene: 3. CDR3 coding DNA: TGTGCCAGCAGTGACAGGGGGCAAGGCAATCAGCCCCAGCATTTT. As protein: CASSDRGQGNQPQHF.

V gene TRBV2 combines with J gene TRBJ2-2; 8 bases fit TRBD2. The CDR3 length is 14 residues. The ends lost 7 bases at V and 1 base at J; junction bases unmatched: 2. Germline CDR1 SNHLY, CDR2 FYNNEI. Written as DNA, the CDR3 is TGTGCCAGCAAGCTAGCGGGGAACACCGGGGAGCTGTTTTTT. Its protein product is CASKLAGNTGELFF.

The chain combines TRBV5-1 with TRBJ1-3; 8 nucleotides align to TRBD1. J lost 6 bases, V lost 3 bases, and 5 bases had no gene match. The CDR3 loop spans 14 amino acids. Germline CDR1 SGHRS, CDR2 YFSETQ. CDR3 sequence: CASSSLGQANTIYF. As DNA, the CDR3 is TGCGCCAGCAGCTCCCTGGGACAGGCAAACACCATATATTTT.

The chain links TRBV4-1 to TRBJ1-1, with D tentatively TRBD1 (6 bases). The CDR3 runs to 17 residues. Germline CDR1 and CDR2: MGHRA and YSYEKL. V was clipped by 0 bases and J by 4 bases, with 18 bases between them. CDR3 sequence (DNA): TGCGCCAGCAGCCAAGATTCGGGACAATCTTTTAGCACTGAAGCTTTCTTT. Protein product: CASSQDSGQSFSTEAFF.

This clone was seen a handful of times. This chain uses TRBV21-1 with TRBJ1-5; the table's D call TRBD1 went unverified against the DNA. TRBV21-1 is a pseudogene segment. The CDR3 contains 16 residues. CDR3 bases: TGTGCCAGCAGCACCCGACAGGGTTTGGGATGTCAGCCCCAGCATTTT. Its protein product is CASSTRQGLGCQPQHF.

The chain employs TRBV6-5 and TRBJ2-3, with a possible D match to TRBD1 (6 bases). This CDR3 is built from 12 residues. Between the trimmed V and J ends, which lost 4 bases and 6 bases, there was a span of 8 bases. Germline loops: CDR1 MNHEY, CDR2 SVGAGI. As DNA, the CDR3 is TGTGCCAGCAGTTCGCAGGGGGATACGCAGTATTTT. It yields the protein CASSSQGDTQYF.

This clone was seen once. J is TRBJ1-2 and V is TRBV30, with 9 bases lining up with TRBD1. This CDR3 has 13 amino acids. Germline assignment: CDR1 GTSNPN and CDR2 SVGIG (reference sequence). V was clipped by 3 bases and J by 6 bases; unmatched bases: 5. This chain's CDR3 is CAWSRDRGDGYTF. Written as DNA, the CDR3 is TGTGCCTGGAGCAGAGACAGGGGGGATGGCTACACCTTC.

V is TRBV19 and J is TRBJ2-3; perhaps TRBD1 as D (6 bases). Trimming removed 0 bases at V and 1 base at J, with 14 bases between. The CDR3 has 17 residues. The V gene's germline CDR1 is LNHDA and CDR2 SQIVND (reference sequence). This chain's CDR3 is CASSIDRAGDGTDTQYF. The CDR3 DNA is TGTGCCAGTAGTATAGATAGGGCAGGGGACGGCACAGATACGCAGTATTTT.

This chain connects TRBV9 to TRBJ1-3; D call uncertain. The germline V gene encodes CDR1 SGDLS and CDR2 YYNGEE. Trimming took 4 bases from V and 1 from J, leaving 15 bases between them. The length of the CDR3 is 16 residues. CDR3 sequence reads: CASSPRTIDSGNTIYF. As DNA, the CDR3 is TGTGCCAGCAGCCCGAGAACCATCGATTCTGGAAACACCATATATTTT.

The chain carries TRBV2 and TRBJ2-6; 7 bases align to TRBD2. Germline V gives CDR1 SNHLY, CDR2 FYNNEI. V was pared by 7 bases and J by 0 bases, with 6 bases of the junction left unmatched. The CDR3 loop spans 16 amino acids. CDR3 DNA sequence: TGTGCCAGCATGGGGGGGACCCGCTCTGGGGCCAACGTCCTGACTTTC. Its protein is CASMGGTRSGANVLTF. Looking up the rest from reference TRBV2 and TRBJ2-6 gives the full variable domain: EPEVTQTPSHQVTQMGQEVILRCVPISNHLYFYWYRQILGQKVEFLVSFYNNEISEKSEIFDDQFSVERPDGSNFTLKIRSTKLEDSAMYFCASMGGTRSGANVLTFGAGSRLTVL.

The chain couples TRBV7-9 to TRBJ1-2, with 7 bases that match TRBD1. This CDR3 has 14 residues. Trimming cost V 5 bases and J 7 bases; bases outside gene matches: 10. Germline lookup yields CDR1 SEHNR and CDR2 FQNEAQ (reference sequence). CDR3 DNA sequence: TGTGCCAGCAGCACAGCAGGACAGGTCCTTGGCTACACCTTC. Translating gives CASSTAGQVLGYTF. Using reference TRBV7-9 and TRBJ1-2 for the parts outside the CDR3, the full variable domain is DTGVSQNPRHKITKRGQNVTFRCDPISEHNRLYWYRQTLGQGPEFLTYFQNEAQLEKSRLLSDRFSAERPKGSFSTLEIQRTEQGDSAMYLCASSTAGQVLGYTFGSGTRLTVV.